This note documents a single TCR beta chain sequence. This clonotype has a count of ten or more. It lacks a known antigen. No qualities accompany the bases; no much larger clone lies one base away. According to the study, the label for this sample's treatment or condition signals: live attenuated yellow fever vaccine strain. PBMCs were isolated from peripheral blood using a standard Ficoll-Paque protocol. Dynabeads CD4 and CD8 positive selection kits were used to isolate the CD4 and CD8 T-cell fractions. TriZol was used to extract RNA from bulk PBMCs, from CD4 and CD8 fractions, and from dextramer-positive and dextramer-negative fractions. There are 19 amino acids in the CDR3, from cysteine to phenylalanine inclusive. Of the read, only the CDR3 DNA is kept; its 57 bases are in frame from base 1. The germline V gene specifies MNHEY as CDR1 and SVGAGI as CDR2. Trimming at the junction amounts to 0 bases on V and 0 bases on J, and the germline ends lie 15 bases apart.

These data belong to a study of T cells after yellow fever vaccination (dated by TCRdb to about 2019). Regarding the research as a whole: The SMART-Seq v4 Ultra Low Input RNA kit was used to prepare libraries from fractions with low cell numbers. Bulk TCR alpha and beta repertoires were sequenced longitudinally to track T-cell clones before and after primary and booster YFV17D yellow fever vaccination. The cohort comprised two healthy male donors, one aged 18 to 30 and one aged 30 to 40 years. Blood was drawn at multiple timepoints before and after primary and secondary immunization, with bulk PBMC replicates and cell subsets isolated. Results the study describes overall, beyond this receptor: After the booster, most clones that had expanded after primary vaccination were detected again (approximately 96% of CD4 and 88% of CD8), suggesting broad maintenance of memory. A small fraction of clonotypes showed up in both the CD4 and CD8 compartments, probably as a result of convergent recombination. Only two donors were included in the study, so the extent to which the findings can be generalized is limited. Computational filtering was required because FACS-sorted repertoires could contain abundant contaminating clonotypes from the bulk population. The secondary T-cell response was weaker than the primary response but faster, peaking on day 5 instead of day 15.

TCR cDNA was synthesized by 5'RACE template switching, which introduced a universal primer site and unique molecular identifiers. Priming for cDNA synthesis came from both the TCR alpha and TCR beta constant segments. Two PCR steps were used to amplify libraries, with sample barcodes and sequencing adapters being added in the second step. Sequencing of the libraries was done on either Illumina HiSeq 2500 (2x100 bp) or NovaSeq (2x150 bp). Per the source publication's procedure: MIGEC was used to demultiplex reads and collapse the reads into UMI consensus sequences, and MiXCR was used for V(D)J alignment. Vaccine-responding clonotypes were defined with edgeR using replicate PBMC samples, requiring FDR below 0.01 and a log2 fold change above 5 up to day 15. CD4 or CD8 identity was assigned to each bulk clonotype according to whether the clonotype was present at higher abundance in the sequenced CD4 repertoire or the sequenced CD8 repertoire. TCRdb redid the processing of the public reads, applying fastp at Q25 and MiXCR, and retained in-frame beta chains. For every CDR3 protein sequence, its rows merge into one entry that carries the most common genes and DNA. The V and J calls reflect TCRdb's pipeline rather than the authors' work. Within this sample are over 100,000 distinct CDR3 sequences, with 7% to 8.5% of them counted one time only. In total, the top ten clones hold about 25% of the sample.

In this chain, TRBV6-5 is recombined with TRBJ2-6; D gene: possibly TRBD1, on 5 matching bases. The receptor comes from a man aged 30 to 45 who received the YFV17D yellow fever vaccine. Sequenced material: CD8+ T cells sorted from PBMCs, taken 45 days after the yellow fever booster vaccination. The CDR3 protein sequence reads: CASSYSQGSSYSGANVLTF. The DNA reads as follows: TGTGCCAGCAGTTACTCGCAGGGTTCGTCATACTCTGGGGCCAACGTCCTGACTTTC.